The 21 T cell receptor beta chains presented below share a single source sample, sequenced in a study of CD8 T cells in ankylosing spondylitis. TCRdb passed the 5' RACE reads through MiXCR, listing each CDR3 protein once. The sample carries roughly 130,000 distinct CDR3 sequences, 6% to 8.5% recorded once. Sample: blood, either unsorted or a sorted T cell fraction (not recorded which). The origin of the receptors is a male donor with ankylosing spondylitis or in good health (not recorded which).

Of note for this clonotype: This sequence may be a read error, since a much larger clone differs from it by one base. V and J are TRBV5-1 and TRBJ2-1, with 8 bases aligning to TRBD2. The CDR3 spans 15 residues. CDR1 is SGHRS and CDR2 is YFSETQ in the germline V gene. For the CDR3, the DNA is TGCGCCAGCAGCTTGGAGGGGGGACTAGTCCATGACCAGTTCTTC. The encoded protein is CASSLEGGLVHDQFF. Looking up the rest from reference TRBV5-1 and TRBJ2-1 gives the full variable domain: KAGVTQTPRYLIKTRGQQVTLSCSPISGHRSVSWYQQTPGQGLQFLFEYFSETQRNKGNFPGRFSGRQFSNSRSEMNVSTLELGDSALYLCASSLEGGLVHDQFFGPGTRLTVL.

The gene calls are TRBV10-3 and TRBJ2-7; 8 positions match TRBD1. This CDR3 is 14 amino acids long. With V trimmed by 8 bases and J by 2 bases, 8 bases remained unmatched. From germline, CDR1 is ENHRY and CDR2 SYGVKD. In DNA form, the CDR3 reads TGTGCCATCCGAAACAGGGGGGAAGCCTACGAGCAGTACTTC. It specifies CAIRNRGEAYEQYF.

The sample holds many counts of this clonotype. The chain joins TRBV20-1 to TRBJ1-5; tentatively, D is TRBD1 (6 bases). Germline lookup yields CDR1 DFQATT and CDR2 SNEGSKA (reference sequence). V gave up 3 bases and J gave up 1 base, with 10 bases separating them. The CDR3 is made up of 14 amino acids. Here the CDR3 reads CSASPGDSNQPQHF. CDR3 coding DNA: TGCAGTGCTAGTCCAGGGGACAGCAATCAGCCCCAGCATTTT.

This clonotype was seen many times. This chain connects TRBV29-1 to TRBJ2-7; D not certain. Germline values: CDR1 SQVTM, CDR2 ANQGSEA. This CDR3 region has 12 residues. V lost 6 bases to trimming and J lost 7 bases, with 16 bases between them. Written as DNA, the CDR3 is TGCAGCGTGATCTTCCTCGGGTGGGAGCAGTACTTC. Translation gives CSVIFLGWEQYF.

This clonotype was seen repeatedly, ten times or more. The CDR3 nucleotides are TGTGCCAGCAGTCACCAGGGGGGTGGCACAGATACGCAGTATTTT. Translated, it gives CASSHQGGGTDTQYF. This chain uses TRBV27 with TRBJ2-3; TRBD1 is a possible D gene (7 bases). This CDR3 comprises 15 residues. V was shortened by 5 bases and J by 1 base, with 13 bases between the two germline ends. Looked up from germline, CDR1 is MNHEY and CDR2 is SMNVEV (reference sequence).

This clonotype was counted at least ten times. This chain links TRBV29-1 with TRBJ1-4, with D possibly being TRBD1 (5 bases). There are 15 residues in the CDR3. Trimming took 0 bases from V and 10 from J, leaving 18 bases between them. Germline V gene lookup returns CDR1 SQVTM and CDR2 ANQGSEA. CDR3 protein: CSVEDLSGEDGKLFF. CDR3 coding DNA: TGCAGCGTTGAAGATCTGTCGGGGGAGGACGGAAAACTGTTTTTT.

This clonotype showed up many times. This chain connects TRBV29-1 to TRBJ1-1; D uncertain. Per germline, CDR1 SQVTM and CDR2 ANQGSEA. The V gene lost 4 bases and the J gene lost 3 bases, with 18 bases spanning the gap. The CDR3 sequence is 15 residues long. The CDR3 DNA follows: TGCAGCGTTGGACGGTCTGTGTGGGCGGACACTGAAGCTTTCTTT. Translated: CSVGRSVWADTEAFF.

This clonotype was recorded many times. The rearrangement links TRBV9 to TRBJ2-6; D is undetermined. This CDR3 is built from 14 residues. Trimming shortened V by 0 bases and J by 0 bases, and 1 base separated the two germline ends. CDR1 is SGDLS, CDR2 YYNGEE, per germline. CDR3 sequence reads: CASSVGSGANVLTF. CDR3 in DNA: TGTGCCAGCAGCGTAGGCTCTGGGGCCAACGTCCTGACTTTC.

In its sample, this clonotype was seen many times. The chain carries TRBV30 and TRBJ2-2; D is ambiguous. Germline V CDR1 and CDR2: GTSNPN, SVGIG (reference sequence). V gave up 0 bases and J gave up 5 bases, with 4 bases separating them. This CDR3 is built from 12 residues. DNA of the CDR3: TGTGCCTGGAGTGTTTTTACCGGGGAGCTGTTTTTT. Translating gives CAWSVFTGELFF. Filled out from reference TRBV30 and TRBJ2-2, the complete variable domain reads SQTIHQWPATLVQPVGSPLSLECTVEGTSNPNLYWYRQAAGRGLQLLFYSVGIGQISSEVPQNLSASRPQDRQFILSSKKLLLSDSGFYLCAWSVFTGELFFGEGSRLTVL.

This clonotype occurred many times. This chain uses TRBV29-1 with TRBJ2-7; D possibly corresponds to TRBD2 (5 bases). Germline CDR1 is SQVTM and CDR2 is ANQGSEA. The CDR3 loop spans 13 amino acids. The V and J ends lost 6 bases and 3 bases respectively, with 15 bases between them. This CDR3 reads CSVSGSGYYEQYF. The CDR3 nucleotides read TGCAGCGTATCTGGAAGCGGATACTACGAGCAGTACTTC.

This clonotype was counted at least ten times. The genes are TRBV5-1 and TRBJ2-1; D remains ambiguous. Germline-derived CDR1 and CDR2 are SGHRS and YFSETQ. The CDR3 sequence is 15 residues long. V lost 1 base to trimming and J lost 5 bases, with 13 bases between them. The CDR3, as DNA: TGCGCCAGCAGCTTGTTGGGATTAATGGACAATGAGCAGTTCTTC. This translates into CASSLLGLMDNEQFF.

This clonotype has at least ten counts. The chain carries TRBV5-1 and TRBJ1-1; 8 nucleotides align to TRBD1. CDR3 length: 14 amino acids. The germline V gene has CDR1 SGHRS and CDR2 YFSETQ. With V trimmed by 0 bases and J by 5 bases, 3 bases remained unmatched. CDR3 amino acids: CASSLVRGRTEAFF. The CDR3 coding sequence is TGCGCCAGCAGCTTGGTCAGGGGGCGGACTGAAGCTTTCTTT.

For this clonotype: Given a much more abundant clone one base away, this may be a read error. CDR3 nucleotides: TGCAGTGCTAGGCAGTCTAGCGATCCCGAGTACTTC. It specifies CSARQSSDPEYF. The chain employs TRBV20-1 and TRBJ2-5, with a weak D call TRBD2 (6 bases). V lost 3 bases and J 12 bases, leaving 17 bases between the germline ends. CDR1 DFQATT and CDR2 SNEGSKA come from the germline V gene (reference sequence). This CDR3 has 12 amino acids.

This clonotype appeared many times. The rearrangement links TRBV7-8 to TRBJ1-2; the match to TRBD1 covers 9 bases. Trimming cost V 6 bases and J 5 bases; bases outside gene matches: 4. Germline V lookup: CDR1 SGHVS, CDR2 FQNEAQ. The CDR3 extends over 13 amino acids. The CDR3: CASRPDRGYGYTF. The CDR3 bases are TGTGCCAGCAGACCCGACAGGGGGTATGGCTACACCTTC.

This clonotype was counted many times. The CDR3 coding sequence is TGTGCCAGCAGCTTGGAACCTACAGATACGCAGTATTTT. Protein: CASSLEPTDTQYF. This sequence joins TRBV7-9 and TRBJ2-3; D ambiguous. Germline lookup yields CDR1 SEHNR and CDR2 FQNEAQ (reference sequence). CDR3 size: 13 residues. The V end was cut by 3 bases, the J end by 3 bases, with 7 bases between.

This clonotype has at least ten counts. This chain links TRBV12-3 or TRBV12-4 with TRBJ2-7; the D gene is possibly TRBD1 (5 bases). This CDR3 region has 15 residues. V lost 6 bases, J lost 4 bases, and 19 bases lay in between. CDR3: CASSPRQSGMYEQYF. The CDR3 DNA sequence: TGTGCCAGCAGCCCGCGACAGAGTGGTATGTACGAGCAGTACTTC.

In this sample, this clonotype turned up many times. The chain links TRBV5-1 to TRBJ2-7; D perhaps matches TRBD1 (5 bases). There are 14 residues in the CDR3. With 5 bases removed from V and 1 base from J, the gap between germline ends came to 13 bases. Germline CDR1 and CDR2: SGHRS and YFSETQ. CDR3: CASSPQGQSYEQYF. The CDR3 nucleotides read TGCGCCAGCAGTCCCCAGGGCCAGTCCTACGAGCAGTACTTC. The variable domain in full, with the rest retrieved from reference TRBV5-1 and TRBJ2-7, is KAGVTQTPRYLIKTRGQQVTLSCSPISGHRSVSWYQQTPGQGLQFLFEYFSETQRNKGNFPGRFSGRQFSNSRSEMNVSTLELGDSALYLCASSPQGQSYEQYFGPGTRLTVT.

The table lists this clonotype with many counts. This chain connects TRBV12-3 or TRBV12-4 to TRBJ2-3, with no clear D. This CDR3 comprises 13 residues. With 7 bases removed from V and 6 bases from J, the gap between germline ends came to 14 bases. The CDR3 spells CASTPGLSDTQYF. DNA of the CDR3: TGTGCCAGCACCCCTGGCCTCTCGGATACGCAGTATTTT.

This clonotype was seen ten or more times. The DNA of the CDR3 is TGTGCCAGCAGCTTAGACGGGAGCTCCTACAATGAGCAGTTCTTC. It encodes CASSLDGSSYNEQFF. V usage is TRBV7-7 and J usage is TRBJ2-1; D may be TRBD2 (6 bases). Trimming removed 1 base from V and 0 bases from J, with 7 bases in between. CDR1 is SSHAT, CDR2 FNYEAQ, per germline (reference sequence). CDR3 length equals 15 residues.

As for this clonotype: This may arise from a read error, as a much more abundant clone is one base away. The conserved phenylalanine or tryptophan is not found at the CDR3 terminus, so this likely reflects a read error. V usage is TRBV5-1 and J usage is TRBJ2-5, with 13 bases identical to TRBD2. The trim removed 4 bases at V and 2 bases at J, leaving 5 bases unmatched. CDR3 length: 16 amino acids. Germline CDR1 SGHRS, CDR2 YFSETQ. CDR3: CASSAGLAGEQETQYS. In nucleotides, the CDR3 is TGCGCCAGCAGCGCCGGACTAGCGGGGGAACAAGAGACCCAGTACTCC.

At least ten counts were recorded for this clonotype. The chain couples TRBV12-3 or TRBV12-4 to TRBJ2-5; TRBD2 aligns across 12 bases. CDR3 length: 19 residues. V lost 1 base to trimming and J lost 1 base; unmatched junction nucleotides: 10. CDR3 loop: CASSLGTSGDVPFQETQYF. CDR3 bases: TGTGCCAGCAGTTTAGGGACTAGCGGGGACGTACCTTTCCAAGAGACCCAGTACTTC.